Each of the 12 T cell receptor beta chains below was sequenced from the same sample in a study of T cell repertoires in cytomegalovirus infection. These TCRs' antigens remain unknown. One entry per CDR3 protein results from TCRdb running MiXCR on the reads. The sample holds 650,000 to 900,000 distinct CDR3 sequences, roughly 28% seen once. This specimen consisted of cultured CD8+ T cells from PBMCs, obtained from culture after CMV antigen stimulation. These receptor sequences come from a human donor in good health (CMV status not recorded). Some clones in this sample may be carry-over from other donors' samples.

This chain links TRBV9 with TRBJ2-4; D remains unclear. The germline V gene has CDR1 SGDLS and CDR2 YYNGEE. This CDR3 has 17 amino acids. Trimming removed 3 bases from V and 0 bases from J, with 16 bases in between. CDR3 in DNA: TGTGCCAGCAGCGCTTATGGGCCACCTGCAGCCAAAAACATTCAGTACTTC. This translates into CASSAYGPPAAKNIQYF.

A few counts support this clonotype. The chain employs TRBV7-8 and TRBJ1-2; D uncertain. CDR1 and CDR2 (germline): SGHVS, FQNEAQ. The CDR3 spans 16 residues. Trimming removed 1 base from V and 3 bases from J, with 15 bases in between. DNA of the CDR3: TGTGCCAGCAGCTTAGAGGGTTTTTGGGATCACTATGGCTACACCTTC. Its protein is CASSLEGFWDHYGYTF. The full variable domain, completed using reference TRBV7-8 and TRBJ1-2, is GAGVSQSPRYKVAKRGQDVALRCDPISGHVSLFWYQQALGQGPEFLTYFQNEAQLDKSGLPSDRFFAERPEGSVSTLKIQRTQQEDSAVYLCASSLEGFWDHYGYTFGSGTRLTVV.

The V gene is TRBV12-3 or TRBV12-4, the J gene TRBJ2-5; D not certain. V lost 5 bases to trimming and J lost 7 bases, with 14 bases between them. The CDR3 is 13 residues long. CDR3 DNA: TGTGCCAGCAGTGCCTCCCCGACCGGGACCCAGTACTTC. The encoded protein is CASSASPTGTQYF.

This clonotype was observed at least ten times. The rearrangement joins TRBV2 to TRBJ1-5; 7 positions agree with TRBD1. This CDR3 is built from 15 residues. With V trimmed by 4 bases and J by 3 bases, 6 bases remained unmatched. Germline assignment: CDR1 SNHLY and CDR2 FYNNEI. This CDR3 reads CASSGRTGINQPQHF. CDR3 in DNA: TGTGCCAGCAGTGGGAGGACAGGCATCAATCAGCCCCAGCATTTT.

This clonotype turned up a few times. The chain carries TRBV6-5 and TRBJ1-1, with D unresolved. This CDR3 has 13 residues. The V gene's germline CDR1 is MNHEY and CDR2 SVGAGI. The germline V and J ends were trimmed by 2 bases and 1 base, with 5 bases remaining between them. CDR3 region: CASSYTKNTEAFF. The DNA of the CDR3 is TGTGCCAGCAGTTACACCAAGAACACTGAAGCTTTCTTT.

This chain connects TRBV6-1 to TRBJ2-3, with TRBD2 identical over 9 bases. V shed 8 bases, J shed 1 base, and the junction held 10 bases outside the gene matches. CDR1 and CDR2 (germline): MNHNS, SASEGT. This CDR3 is 16 amino acids long. CDR3 DNA: TGTGCCAGCTCCGCGGCCCAGCGGGGGGGCACAGATACGCAGTATTTT. This translates into CASSAAQRGGTDTQYF.

This clonotype was recorded many times. The rearrangement uses TRBV7-2 and TRBJ1-3; D ambiguous. CDR1 SGHTA and CDR2 FQGNSA come from the germline V gene. Trimming took off 5 bases at V and 1 base at J, with 12 bases between the two ends. This CDR3 is built from 15 residues. The CDR3 loop is CASSRNSWSGNTIYF. The CDR3 DNA reads as TGTGCCAGCAGCCGGAATTCATGGTCTGGAAACACCATATATTTT.

The V gene is TRBV7-9, the J gene TRBJ2-1, with 12 bases lining up with TRBD2. Germline V lookup: CDR1 SEHNR, CDR2 FQNEAQ (reference sequence). The CDR3 extends over 15 amino acids. V shed 5 bases, J shed 9 bases, and the junction held 8 bases outside the gene matches. The chain's CDR3 is CASSPRTSGVGEQFF. The CDR3 DNA sequence: TGTGCCAGCAGCCCGCGGACTAGCGGGGTGGGTGAGCAGTTCTTC.

This clonotype was seen more than once but under ten times. The J gene is TRBJ2-1, the V gene TRBV6-8, with D perhaps matching TRBD2 (6 bases). The CDR3 runs 14 residues. The V end was cut by 4 bases, the J end by 6 bases, with 13 bases between. Germline CDR1 MNHGY, CDR2 SAAAGT. CDR3 nucleotide sequence: TGTGCCAGCAGTTTCCCGGGGGAAGGCAATGAGCAGTTCTTC. Amino acid sequence: CASSFPGEGNEQFF.

This clonotype was found a few times. The chain combines TRBV11-2 with TRBJ2-3; 7 nucleotides align to TRBD1. This CDR3 is built from 16 residues. After removal of 1 base from V and 4 bases from J, the junction contained 8 bases not matched to a gene. Germline CDR1 reads SGHAT; CDR2 reads FQNNGV. The CDR3 loop reads CASSLALTGLSDTQYF. DNA of the CDR3: TGTGCCAGCAGCTTAGCCTTGACAGGGTTATCAGATACGCAGTATTTT.

The genes are TRBV29-1 and TRBJ1-2; possibly TRBD1 for D (5 bases). V was clipped by 5 bases and J by 5 bases, with 18 bases between them. The CDR3 totals 14 residues. Germline V gene data show CDR1 as SQVTM and CDR2 as ANQGSEA. This CDR3 is CSVFAGTEPYGYTF. CDR3 coding DNA: TGCAGCGTTTTTGCCGGGACGGAGCCTTATGGCTACACCTTC.

The table lists this clonotype with a count of one. A read error may produce the germline difference seen at one junction end. The V and J genes are TRBV7-6 and TRBJ2-2, with TRBD2 identical over 14 bases. The CDR3 has 18 residues. Germline V gives CDR1 SGHVS, CDR2 FNYEAQ. In DNA form, the CDR3 reads TGTGTCAGCAGCCCGTTAAGGGGACTAGCGGGGGCCACCGGGGAGCTGTTTTTT. Translated, it gives CVSSPLRGLAGATGELFF.